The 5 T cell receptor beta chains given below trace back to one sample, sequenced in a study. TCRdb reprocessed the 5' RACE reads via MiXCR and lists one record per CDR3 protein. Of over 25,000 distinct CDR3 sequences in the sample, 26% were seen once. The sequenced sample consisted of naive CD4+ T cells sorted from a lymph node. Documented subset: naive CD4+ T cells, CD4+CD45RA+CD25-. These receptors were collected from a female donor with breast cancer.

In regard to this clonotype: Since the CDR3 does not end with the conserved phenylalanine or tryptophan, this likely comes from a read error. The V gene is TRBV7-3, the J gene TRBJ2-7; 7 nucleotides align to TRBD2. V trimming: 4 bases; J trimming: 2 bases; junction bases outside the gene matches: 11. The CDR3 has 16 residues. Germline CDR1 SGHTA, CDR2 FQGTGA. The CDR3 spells CASSSRRRDYAYEQYL. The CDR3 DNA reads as TGTGCCAGCAGCTCCCGCCGCCGGGACTACGCCTACGAGCAGTACTTA.

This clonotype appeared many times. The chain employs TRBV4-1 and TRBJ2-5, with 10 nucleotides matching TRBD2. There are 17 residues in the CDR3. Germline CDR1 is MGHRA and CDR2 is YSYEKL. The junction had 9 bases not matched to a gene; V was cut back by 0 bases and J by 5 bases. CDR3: CASSQDRAGGPGETQYF. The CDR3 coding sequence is TGCGCCAGCAGCCAAGACAGAGCGGGAGGGCCGGGGGAGACCCAGTACTTC.

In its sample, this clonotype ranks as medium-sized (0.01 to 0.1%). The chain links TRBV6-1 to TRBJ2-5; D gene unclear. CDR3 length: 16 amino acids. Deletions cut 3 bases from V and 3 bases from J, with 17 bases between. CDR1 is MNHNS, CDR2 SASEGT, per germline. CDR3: CASSDLAWSAEETQYF. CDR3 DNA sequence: TGTGCCAGCAGTGATCTTGCCTGGTCGGCAGAAGAGACCCAGTACTTC.

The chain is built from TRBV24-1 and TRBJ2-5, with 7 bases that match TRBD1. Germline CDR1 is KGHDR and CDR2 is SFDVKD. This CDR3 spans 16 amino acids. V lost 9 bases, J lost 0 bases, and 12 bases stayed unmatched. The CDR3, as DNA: TGTGCCACCTCGACAGGGCGCGGATTCTACCAAGAGACCCAGTACTTC. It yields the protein CATSTGRGFYQETQYF.

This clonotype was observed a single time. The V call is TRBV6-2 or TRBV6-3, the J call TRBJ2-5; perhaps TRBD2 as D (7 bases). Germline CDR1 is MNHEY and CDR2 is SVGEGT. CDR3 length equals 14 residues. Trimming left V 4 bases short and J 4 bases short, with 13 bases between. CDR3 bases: TGTGCCAGCAGTTCCGGGGGGCGCATAGAGACCCAGTACTTC. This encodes CASSSGGRIETQYF.